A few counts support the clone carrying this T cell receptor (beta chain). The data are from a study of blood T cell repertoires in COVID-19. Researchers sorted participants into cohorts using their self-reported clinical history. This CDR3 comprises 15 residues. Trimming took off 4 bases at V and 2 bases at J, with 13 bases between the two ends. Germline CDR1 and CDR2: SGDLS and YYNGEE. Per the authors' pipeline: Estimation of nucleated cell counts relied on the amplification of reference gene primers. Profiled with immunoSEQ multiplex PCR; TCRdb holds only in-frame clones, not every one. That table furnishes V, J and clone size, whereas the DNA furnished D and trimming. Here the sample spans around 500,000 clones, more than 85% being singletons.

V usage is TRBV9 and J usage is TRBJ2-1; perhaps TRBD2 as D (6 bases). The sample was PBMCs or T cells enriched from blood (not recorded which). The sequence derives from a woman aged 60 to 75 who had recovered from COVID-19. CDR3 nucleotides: TGTGCCAGCAGCCCAACCGGCGGGGCCTACAATGAGCAGTTCTTC. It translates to CASSPTGGAYNEQFF.